A selection of T cell receptor beta chains follows, all from one sample in a study of blood T cell repertoires in COVID-19. The method was immunoSEQ multiplex PCR; TCRdb's version includes in-frame clones alone and lacks a portion of them. The data show some 110,000 clones, with approximately 82% seen just once and about 8% held by the top ten. The specimen sequenced was peripheral blood. The source of these receptors is a man between 65 and 85 years old with active or convalescent COVID-19. CDR3s include the opening cysteine and the closing phenylalanine or tryptophan. A D gene is named only where the DNA matches it firmly. The listing skips clone size in some rows; elsewhere it reads once, few, many or a size class.

>NA|TRBJ2-1|TRBV29-1|TRBD1
TGCAGCGATCAAGGGACAGGGGCAAGCTCCTACAATGAGCAGTTCTTC
CSDQGTGASSYNEQFF
>NA|TRBJ2-5|TRBV7-2|TRBD2
TGTGCCAGCAGCTTAGGGACTAGCGGGATGAAGACCCAGTACTTC
CASSLGTSGMKTQYF
>NA|TRBJ2-7|TRBV11-3|NA
TGTGCCAGCAGCCCAACTGACTACGAGCAGTACTTC
CASSPTDYEQYF
>NA|TRBJ2-1|TRBV27|TRBD2
TGTGCCAGCAGTTCCCCGGGACTAGCGATCGATGAGCAGTTCTTC
CASSSPGLAIDEQFF
>NA|TRBJ1-1|TRBV5-5|NA
TGTGCCAGCAGCTTGGCCTCCCTCCGACAGGCGGCCCTGGGGGCTTTCTTT
CASSLASLRQAALGAFF
>few|TRBJ1-1|TRBV6-2/TRBV6-3|TRBD1
TGTGCCAGCAGCGATGGACGGGACAGGGTTTACACTGAAGCTTTCTTT
CASSDGRDRVYTEAFF
>NA|TRBJ1-5|TRBV6-2/TRBV6-3|NA
TGTGCCAGCAGTATGACAGGAAATCAGCCCCAGCATTTT
CASSMTGNQPQHF
>NA|TRBJ2-5|TRBV19|NA
TGTGCCAGTAGTATCTCGGGGCAAGAGACCCAGTACTTC
CASSISGQETQYF
>once|TRBJ1-1|TRBV6-1|NA
TGTGCCAGCAGACACAGGGATTGGAACACTGAAGCTTTCTTT
CASRHRDWNTEAFF
>once|TRBJ2-1|TRBV30|TRBD1
TGTGCCTGGAGTCAACCCGGGACAGGGAATGAGCAGTTCTTC
CAWSQPGTGNEQFF
>NA|TRBJ2-3|TRBV11-2|NA
TGTGCCAGCAGCTTAGTTAGGGGCGAAACAGATACGCAGTATTTT
CASSLVRGETDTQYF
>NA|TRBJ2-7|TRBV19|NA
TGTGCCAGTAGTATAGACAGGGGTCCAAGCTCCTACGAGCAGTACTTC
CASSIDRGPSSYEQYF
>NA|TRBJ2-7|TRBV19|TRBD1
TGTGCCAGTAGTACTCACGGGACAGGGACCTACGAGCAGTACTTC
CASSTHGTGTYEQYF
>NA|TRBJ2-2|TRBV28|NA
TGTGCCACCCAAATACCTACCAACGCCGGGGAGCTGTTTTTT
CATQIPTNAGELFF
>NA|TRBJ2-1|TRBV11-3|TRBD2
TGTGCCAGCAGCTTAGCCCTGGGGACTAGCGGGAACAATGAGCAGTTCTTC
CASSLALGTSGNNEQFF
>NA|TRBJ2-2|TRBV7-9|TRBD1
TGTGCCAGCAGGACAGGGACAGGGGGCACCGGGGAGCTGTTTTTT
CASRTGTGGTGELFF
>few|TRBJ2-3|TRBV23-1|TRBD1
TGCGCCAGCAGTCTCCGCAGGGGGCGCCCCGGCGCGAAATCAATAGATACGCAGTATTTT
CASSLRRGRPGAKSIDTQYF
>NA|TRBJ1-1|TRBV10-3|NA
TGTGCCATCGGACGGGGGAACACTGAAGCTTTCTTT
CAIGRGNTEAFF
>once|TRBJ1-5|TRBV5-6|NA
TGTGCCAGCAGCTGGGGGCATGGAAAGCAGCCCCAGCATTTT
CASSWGHGKQPQHF
>NA|TRBJ2-2|TRBV21-1|NA
TGTGCCAGAACTAGCGGGGGGGCTCGCACCGGGGAGCTGTTTTTT
CARTSGGARTGELFF
>NA|TRBJ1-5|TRBV30|NA
TGTGCCTGGAGTGTGGCGGGTCAGCCCCAGCATTTT
CAWSVAGQPQHF
>NA|TRBJ1-1|TRBV11-3|NA
TGTGCCAGCAGCTTAGATCGGAGGAACACTGAAGCTTTCTTT
CASSLDRRNTEAFF
>NA|TRBJ2-1|TRBV3-1/TRBV3-2|NA
TGTGCCAGCAGCCAAGAGTTCAAGAGTCAGTTCTTC
CASSQEFKSQFF
>NA|TRBJ2-1|TRBV7-2|TRBD2
TGTGCCAGCAGCCCCAGACTAGCGGGAGGGCGGTTCTTC
CASSPRLAGGRFF
>NA|TRBJ2-3|TRBV5-4|NA
TGTGCCAGCAGCGGAGGGGTAACTGGCACAGATACGCAGTATTTT
CASSGGVTGTDTQYF
>NA|TRBJ2-6|TRBV2|NA
TGTGCCAGCAGTGAAGGGGCGCTCGGGGCCAACGTCCTGACTTTC
CASSEGALGANVLTF
>few|TRBJ1-4|TRBV19|NA
TGTGCCAGTAAGGCCCCGCAGGGTGCTGGTGAAAAACTGTTTTTT
CASKAPQGAGEKLFF
>NA|TRBJ1-2|TRBV30|NA
TGTGCCTGGAGTGTAGCCTATGGCTACACCTTC
CAWSVAYGYTF
>NA|TRBJ1-6|TRBV5-5|TRBD1
TGTGCCAGCAGACAAACCCCGGGACAGGGTAACCTCCACTTT
CASRQTPGQGNLHF
>NA|TRBJ1-5|TRBV3-1/TRBV3-2|NA
TGTGCCAGCAGCCAAGGTTTCACATATCAGCCCCAGCATTTT
CASSQGFTYQPQHF
>NA|TRBJ2-2|TRBV7-2|NA
TGTGCCAGCAGCCTGGACAGTTTCACCGGGGAGCTGTTTTTT
CASSLDSFTGELFF
>NA|TRBJ1-1|TRBV12-5|NA
TGTGCTAGTGGTTTGGATGGGGGGACCGAAGCTTTCTTT
CASGLDGGTEAFF
>NA|TRBJ1-2|TRBV9|NA
TGTGCCAGCAGCCCTTTGTCTAGGGGGAGTGATGGCTACACCTTC
CASSPLSRGSDGYTF
>NA|TRBJ1-5|TRBV6-5|NA
TGTGCCAGCAGAGGAGGGAAGGGGGGGCAGCCCCAGCATTTT
CASRGGKGGQPQHF
>NA|TRBJ2-1|TRBV9|TRBD2
TGTGCCAGCAGCCCCGCGAGGGGTAGCGGGGGGGCCGGCAATGAGCAGTTCTTC
CASSPARGSGGAGNEQFF
>NA|TRBJ2-5|TRBV5-8|NA
TGTGCCAGCAGCTTTTATCGGGGAGAGACCCAGTACTTC
CASSFYRGETQYF
>NA|TRBJ1-2|TRBV5-1|TRBD1
TGCGCCAGCAGCCTCGGGACAGGCTATGGCTACACCTTC
CASSLGTGYGYTF